The 31 T cell receptor beta chains below come from one sample, sequenced in a study of human T cells and chemical hapten exposure. The time point here: patch test 1, 2 weeks after DPC sensitization. Specified treatment: therapeutic diphenylcyclopropenone sensitization with weekly scalp DPC. TCRdb re-analysed the RACE reads in MiXCR, keeping a single row per CDR3 protein. This table has roughly 160,000 distinct CDR3 sequences, 14% appearing once. The sample here was whole blood, taken in connection with sensitization to the hapten diphenylcyclopropenone (DPC). The receptors come from a woman aged 25 to 45 with alopecia areata. Some clones in this sample may be carry-over from other donors' samples.

The sample holds a few counts of this clonotype. This chain links TRBV6-5 with TRBJ1-1, with a possible D match to TRBD1 (6 bases). The CDR3 extends over 13 amino acids. The germline CDR1 and CDR2 sequences are MNHEY and SVGAGI. Trimming pared 6 bases from V and 4 bases from J, leaving 12 bases between. In nucleotides, the CDR3 is TGTGCCAGCAGAACAGGGTTAGGCACTGAAGCTTTCTTT. Translating it yields CASRTGLGTEAFF.

V and J are TRBV20-1 and TRBJ2-5, with TRBD1 identical over 10 bases. CDR3 length equals 19 residues. Losses at the gene ends were 1 base for V and 1 base for J; bases not matched to a gene: 15. Germline values: CDR1 DFQATT, CDR2 SNEGSKA (reference sequence). CDR3 coding DNA: TGCAGTGCTAGAGCGTCGGGACAGGGGCCTCCAAGGCGCCAAGAGACCCAGTACTTC. This gives the protein CSARASGQGPPRRQETQYF.

This clonotype has a handful of counts. The rearrangement uses TRBV4-2 and TRBJ2-1; no clear D gene. The CDR3 has 16 residues. From germline, CDR1 is LGHNA and CDR2 YNFKEQ. The ends were cut back, 1 base at V and 4 bases at J, with 14 bases in the middle. CDR3 coding DNA: TGTGCCAGCAGCCAAGCTTTAAGCGCTCTTTACAATGAGCAGTTCTTC. Encoded protein: CASSQALSALYNEQFF.

The rearrangement links TRBV4-3 to TRBJ1-6; D is unresolved. Trimming took off 0 bases at V and 7 bases at J, with 10 bases between the two ends. The CDR3 runs to 15 residues. CDR1 and CDR2 (germline): LGHNA, YSLEER. The CDR3 DNA reads as TGCGCCAGCAGCCAAGATCCGGGCAGGAATTCACCCCTCCACTTT. It translates to CASSQDPGRNSPLHF.

This clonotype was recorded many times. This chain joins TRBV20-1 and TRBJ2-1, with 7 nucleotides matching TRBD1. CDR1 is DFQATT, CDR2 SNEGSKA, per germline (reference sequence). J was trimmed by 4 bases and V by 4 bases; bases with no gene match: 10. This CDR3 has 15 residues. The CDR3: CSATTGVIVYNEQFF. The CDR3 DNA reads TGCAGTGCTACCACAGGGGTTATCGTTTACAATGAGCAGTTCTTC.

The genes are TRBV5-5 and TRBJ2-3; D is ambiguous. Trimming stripped 1 base from V and 0 bases from J, with 9 bases between. Germline V gene lookup returns CDR1 SGHKS and CDR2 YYEKEE (reference sequence). The CDR3 sequence is 15 residues long. DNA of the CDR3: TGTGCCAGCAGCTTGTTGTATCCTAGCACAGATACGCAGTATTTT. Protein: CASSLLYPSTDTQYF.

In its sample, this clonotype was seen a few times. This rearrangement joins TRBV5-1 to TRBJ2-7, with 7 bases aligning to TRBD1. After removal of 1 base from V and 1 base from J, the junction contained 5 bases not matched to a gene. Germline assignment: CDR1 SGHRS and CDR2 YFSETQ. The CDR3 contains 15 residues. This CDR3 is CASSLYEGASYEQYF. The CDR3 DNA sequence: TGCGCCAGCAGCTTGTACGAGGGGGCATCCTACGAGCAGTACTTC.

This clonotype has a count of ten or more. The chain carries TRBV20-1 and TRBJ2-7, with TRBD1 matching 9 bases. Germline V lookup: CDR1 DFQATT, CDR2 SNEGSKA (reference sequence). V was clipped by 0 bases and J by 3 bases; unmatched bases: 6. The CDR3 totals 15 residues. The CDR3 nucleotides read TGCAGTGCTAGAGATTTGGGACAGGGAGGCTACGAGCAGTACTTC. Translating gives CSARDLGQGGYEQYF.

The chain combines TRBV20-1 with TRBJ2-2; D not resolved. CDR1 DFQATT and CDR2 SNEGSKA come from the germline V gene (reference sequence). The CDR3 consists of 13 residues. Trimming took 7 bases from V and 0 from J, leaving 9 bases between them. CDR3 in amino acids: CSGLSPNTGELFF. CDR3 sequence (DNA): TGCAGTGGTCTCTCCCCGAACACCGGGGAGCTGTTTTTT.

This clonotype was counted ten times or more. V is TRBV19 and J is TRBJ1-2, with 7 positions matching TRBD1. Germline V gene sequence: CDR1 LNHDA, CDR2 SQIVND (reference sequence). The CDR3 is 16 amino acids. J lost 0 bases, V lost 3 bases, and 7 bases had no gene match. The CDR3: CASSIETDRPNYGYTF. The CDR3 bases are TGTGCCAGTAGTATCGAAACGGACAGGCCTAACTATGGCTACACCTTC.

This chain joins TRBV5-4 and TRBJ2-4; TRBD2 agrees at 14 bases. Losses at the gene ends were 4 bases for V and 7 bases for J; bases not matched to a gene: 10. The germline V gene encodes CDR1 SGHNT and CDR2 YYREEE (reference sequence). This CDR3 has 17 amino acids. Here the CDR3 DNA reads TGTGCCAGCAGCACCCGGACTAGCGGGGGGTTGGGGAACATTCAGTACTTC. Its translation is CASSTRTSGGLGNIQYF.

The V and J genes are TRBV20-1 and TRBJ1-2; tentative D call: TRBD1 (5 bases). Deletions cut 5 bases from V and 4 bases from J, with 17 bases between. The CDR3 has 14 residues. Germline V gives CDR1 DFQATT, CDR2 SNEGSKA (reference sequence). CDR3 nucleotides: TGCAGTGCTCCCTCAATAAGGGGTTCCTATGGCTACACCTTC. Its protein product is CSAPSIRGSYGYTF.

This rearrangement joins TRBV12-3 or TRBV12-4 to TRBJ1-5; no clear D. V was trimmed by 4 bases and J by 6 bases, leaving 7 bases between them. This CDR3 contains 12 residues. The CDR3: CASSWGFQPQHF. In DNA, the CDR3 is TGTGCCAGCAGTTGGGGATTTCAGCCCCAGCATTTT.

This clonotype was counted only a few times. The V and J genes are TRBV5-4 and TRBJ1-2; D remains ambiguous. CDR1 is SGHNT, CDR2 YYREEE, per germline (reference sequence). The CDR3 extends over 14 amino acids. V gave up 4 bases and J gave up 8 bases, with 18 bases separating them. The CDR3 region has the DNA TGTGCCAGCAGCCCGTCGTCCCTCGCGCAGGGCTACACCTTC. This encodes CASSPSSLAQGYTF.

This sequence joins TRBV20-1 and TRBJ1-1; D gene uncertain. Germline CDR1 DFQATT, CDR2 SNEGSKA (reference sequence). V was cut by 2 bases and J by 3 bases, with 4 bases left in between. The CDR3 has 11 residues. The CDR3 loop is CSARPYTEAFF. CDR3 nucleotide sequence: TGCAGTGCTAGACCATACACTGAAGCTTTCTTT.

This clonotype was seen many times. The rearrangement links TRBV3-1 to TRBJ1-5; D is uncertain. The germline gives CDR1 LGHDT, CDR2 YNNKEL (reference sequence). CDR3 length: 13 residues. Trimming took off 1 base at V and 7 bases at J, with 8 bases between the two ends. The CDR3 sequence: CASSQASGQPQHF. In nucleotides, the CDR3 is TGTGCCAGCAGCCAAGCCTCGGGGCAGCCCCAGCATTTT. Full variable domain (outside the CDR3, taken from reference TRBV3-1 and TRBJ1-5): DTAVSQTPKYLVTQMGNDKSIKCEQNLGHDTMYWYKQDSKKFLKIMFSYNNKELIINETVPNRFSPKSPDKAHLNLHINSLELGDSAVYFCASSQASGQPQHFGDGTRLSIL.

This clonotype was observed many times. The genes are TRBV18 and TRBJ2-1; 10 bases are a match to TRBD2. The V and J ends lost 2 bases and 5 bases, in that order; junction bases with no gene match: 0. This CDR3 is built from 14 residues. In germline, CDR1 is KGHSH, CDR2 LQKENI. CDR3 sequence: CASSPGLADNEQFF. The DNA of the CDR3 is TGTGCCAGCTCACCAGGACTAGCGGACAATGAGCAGTTCTTC.

This clonotype was picked up a small number of times. J is TRBJ2-2 and V is TRBV29-1; D is tentatively TRBD1 or TRBD2 (5 bases each). The length of the CDR3 is 14 residues. Between the trimmed V and J ends, which lost 8 bases and 1 base, there was a span of 14 bases. Germline V lookup: CDR1 SQVTM, CDR2 ANQGSEA. The CDR3 protein is CSPPGAENTGELFF. CDR3 nucleotide sequence: TGCAGCCCCCCCGGGGCGGAGAACACCGGGGAGCTGTTTTTT.

The chain links TRBV2 to TRBJ2-7; tentative D call: TRBD2 (5 bases). The V and J ends lost 9 bases and 6 bases respectively, with 12 bases between them. CDR1 and CDR2 (germline): SNHLY, FYNNEI. This CDR3 region has 11 residues. The CDR3 region is CASPLGSEQYF. Here the CDR3 DNA reads TGTGCCAGTCCCCTAGGGAGCGAGCAGTACTTC.

This chain's CDR3 is CASSSAGGGGYTF. In DNA, the CDR3 is TGTGCCAGCAGCTCCGCCGGGGGCGGTGGCTACACCTTC. The V and J genes are TRBV7-9 and TRBJ1-2; possible D gene TRBD1, 6 bases. The CDR3 is 13 residues long. V was trimmed by 4 bases and J by 7 bases, leaving 13 bases between them. The germline CDR1 and CDR2 sequences are SEHNR and FQNEAQ (reference sequence). The full variable domain, its missing parts supplied by reference TRBV7-9 and TRBJ1-2, is DTGVSQNPRHKITKRGQNVTFRCDPISEHNRLYWYRQTLGQGPEFLTYFQNEAQLEKSRLLSDRFSAERPKGSFSTLEIQRTEQGDSAMYLCASSSAGGGGYTFGSGTRLTVV.

The chain joins TRBV12-3 or TRBV12-4 to TRBJ2-1; 7 bases match TRBD2. After removal of 11 bases from V and 4 bases from J, the junction contained 17 bases not matched to a gene. This CDR3 is 16 amino acids long. Here the CDR3 reads CAASRGLAEIYNEQFF. The CDR3 bases are TGTGCCGCCTCAAGGGGCCTAGCGGAGATATACAATGAGCAGTTCTTC.

J is TRBJ2-1 and V is TRBV29-1; no definite D call. With 2 bases removed from V and 7 bases from J, the gap between germline ends came to 12 bases. The germline CDR1 and CDR2 sequences are SQVTM and ANQGSEA. The CDR3 runs to 13 residues. CDR3 in amino acids: CSVEFYSGNEQFF. In DNA form, the CDR3 reads TGCAGCGTTGAATTCTATAGTGGGAATGAGCAGTTCTTC.

The CDR3 sequence is CASSILQGSLAGELFF. CDR3 nucleotide sequence: TGCGCCAGCAGCATCCTACAGGGATCTCTTGCCGGGGAGCTGTTTTTT. The chain joins TRBV5-1 to TRBJ2-2, with D possibly TRBD1 on 6 matching bases. From germline, CDR1 is SGHRS and CDR2 YFSETQ. Trimming stripped 4 bases from V and 6 bases from J, with 19 bases between. This CDR3 comprises 16 residues.

J is TRBJ2-7 and V is TRBV6-5; D ambiguous. The CDR3 is 15 residues long. With 4 bases removed from V and 0 bases from J, the gap between germline ends came to 13 bases. Germline CDR1 reads MNHEY; CDR2 reads SVGAGI. The CDR3 nucleotides read TGTGCCAGCAGTTTCGGGTTGAACCCCTCCTACGAGCAGTACTTC. Translating gives CASSFGLNPSYEQYF.

The chain employs TRBV27 and TRBJ2-5; 7 bases match TRBD1. V lost 4 bases and J lost 2; bases outside the gene matches: 7. The CDR3 loop spans 15 amino acids. Looked up from germline, CDR1 is MNHEY and CDR2 is SMNVEV (reference sequence). CDR3 sequence: CASSSGGVGQETQYF. CDR3 coding DNA: TGTGCCAGCAGTTCAGGGGGAGTGGGTCAAGAGACCCAGTACTTC.

This clonotype occurred many times. The chain is built from TRBV20-1 and TRBJ2-3; the match to TRBD2 covers 13 bases. The CDR3 contains 17 residues. The germline V gene encodes CDR1 DFQATT and CDR2 SNEGSKA (reference sequence). V lost 3 bases and J lost 5; bases outside the gene matches: 11. This CDR3 reads CSASTSGRASSQDTQYF. CDR3 nucleotides: TGCAGTGCTAGCACTAGCGGGAGGGCCTCGAGTCAAGATACGCAGTATTTT.

The J gene is TRBJ2-3, the V gene TRBV21-1; the tabulated D call, TRBD2, remains unverified against the DNA. TRBV21-1 is deemed a pseudogene. This CDR3 contains 18 residues. For the CDR3, the DNA is TGTGCCAGCAGCTCAACTAGCGGGGGGACCCTCGGCACAGATACGCAGTATTTT. Its protein is CASSSTSGGTLGTDTQYF.

This clonotype was seen once. The genes are TRBV29-1 and TRBJ1-2; no clear D. The germline V gene has CDR1 SQVTM and CDR2 ANQGSEA. V lost 5 bases and J 5 bases, leaving 12 bases between the germline ends. This CDR3 is built from 12 residues. The CDR3 sequence: CSVTKRGYGYTF. CDR3 bases: TGCAGCGTTACCAAAAGAGGGTATGGCTACACCTTC.

The rearrangement uses TRBV10-3 and TRBJ1-1; D not certain. The CDR3 extends over 13 amino acids. Germline CDR1 ENHRY, CDR2 SYGVKD. Trimming shortened V by 2 bases and J by 1 base, and 5 bases separated the two germline ends. CDR3 DNA: TGTGCCATCAGTGAGGACAAGAACACTGAAGCTTTCTTT. As protein: CAISEDKNTEAFF.

Ten or more counts support this clonotype. The chain joins TRBV5-1 to TRBJ1-2, with 12 bases aligning to TRBD1. CDR3 length: 16 residues. Per germline, CDR1 SGHRS and CDR2 YFSETQ. V shed 0 bases and J 8 bases; nucleotides not matched to a gene: 8. The CDR3 DNA sequence: TGCGCCAGCAGCTTGGCCCCAGTCGGGACAGGGGGCGGCTACACCTTC. Encoded protein: CASSLAPVGTGGGYTF.

The rearrangement links TRBV2 to TRBJ2-5; D is undetermined. Per germline, CDR1 SNHLY and CDR2 FYNNEI. V lost 5 bases and J 6 bases, leaving 13 bases between the germline ends. This CDR3 has 13 residues. The CDR3 loop is CASSSGPWQTQYF. DNA for the CDR3: TGTGCCAGCAGTTCCGGGCCCTGGCAGACCCAGTACTTC. Based on the CDR3 plus reference TRBV2 and TRBJ2-5, the full variable domain is EPEVTQTPSHQVTQMGQEVILRCVPISNHLYFYWYRQILGQKVEFLVSFYNNEISEKSEIFDDQFSVERPDGSNFTLKIRSTKLEDSAMYFCASSSGPWQTQYFGPGTRLLVL.